This entry features one T cell receptor (beta chain) sequence. Its antigen is unidentified. Generated by immunoSEQ multiplex PCR, the TCRdb table keeps only in-frame clones and is missing some. The sample shows approximately 150,000 clones, 70% to 90% of them seen only once. Trimming pared 1 base from V and 2 bases from J, leaving 18 bases between. Germline-derived CDR1 and CDR2 are GTSNPN and SVGIG (reference sequence). This CDR3 is 16 amino acids long. This record belongs to a study of Ad26.COV2.S vaccination and SARS-CoV-2 variants. Findings and limits, study-wide: Ad26.COV2.S recipients had broader spike-specific TCRs (P = 0.0014).

The clonotype originates from a human donor who had recovered from COVID-19. The V call is TRBV30, the J call TRBJ2-7, with a tentative D call TRBD1 (5 bases). The source was peripheral blood, collected after recovery from COVID-19. The CDR3 DNA sequence: TGTGCCTGGAGTGACCTCTGGACAACCTCTACCTACGAGCAGTACTTC. This encodes CAWSDLWTTSTYEQYF.